This T cell receptor (beta chain) was recovered during a study of blood T cell repertoires in COVID-19. Study summary: PBMCs, B-cell-depleted T cells, or T cells were the source of the cDNA or gDNA that made up the material.

The method was immunoSEQ multiplex PCR; TCRdb's version includes in-frame clones alone and lacks a portion of them. The sample has around 70,000 clones, roughly 85% seen once. Germline-derived CDR1 and CDR2 are SGHTA and FQGNSA. The CDR3 contains 14 residues. V shed 1 base and J shed 2 bases, with 8 bases lying between them. The chain carries TRBV7-2 and TRBJ1-1; no definite D call. The receptor was derived from a man in his sixties with active or convalescent COVID-19. Material for sequencing was peripheral blood. CDR3 sequence reads: CASSLVVGNTEAFF. DNA of the CDR3: TGTGCCAGCAGCTTAGTGGTTGGCAACACTGAAGCTTTCTTT.